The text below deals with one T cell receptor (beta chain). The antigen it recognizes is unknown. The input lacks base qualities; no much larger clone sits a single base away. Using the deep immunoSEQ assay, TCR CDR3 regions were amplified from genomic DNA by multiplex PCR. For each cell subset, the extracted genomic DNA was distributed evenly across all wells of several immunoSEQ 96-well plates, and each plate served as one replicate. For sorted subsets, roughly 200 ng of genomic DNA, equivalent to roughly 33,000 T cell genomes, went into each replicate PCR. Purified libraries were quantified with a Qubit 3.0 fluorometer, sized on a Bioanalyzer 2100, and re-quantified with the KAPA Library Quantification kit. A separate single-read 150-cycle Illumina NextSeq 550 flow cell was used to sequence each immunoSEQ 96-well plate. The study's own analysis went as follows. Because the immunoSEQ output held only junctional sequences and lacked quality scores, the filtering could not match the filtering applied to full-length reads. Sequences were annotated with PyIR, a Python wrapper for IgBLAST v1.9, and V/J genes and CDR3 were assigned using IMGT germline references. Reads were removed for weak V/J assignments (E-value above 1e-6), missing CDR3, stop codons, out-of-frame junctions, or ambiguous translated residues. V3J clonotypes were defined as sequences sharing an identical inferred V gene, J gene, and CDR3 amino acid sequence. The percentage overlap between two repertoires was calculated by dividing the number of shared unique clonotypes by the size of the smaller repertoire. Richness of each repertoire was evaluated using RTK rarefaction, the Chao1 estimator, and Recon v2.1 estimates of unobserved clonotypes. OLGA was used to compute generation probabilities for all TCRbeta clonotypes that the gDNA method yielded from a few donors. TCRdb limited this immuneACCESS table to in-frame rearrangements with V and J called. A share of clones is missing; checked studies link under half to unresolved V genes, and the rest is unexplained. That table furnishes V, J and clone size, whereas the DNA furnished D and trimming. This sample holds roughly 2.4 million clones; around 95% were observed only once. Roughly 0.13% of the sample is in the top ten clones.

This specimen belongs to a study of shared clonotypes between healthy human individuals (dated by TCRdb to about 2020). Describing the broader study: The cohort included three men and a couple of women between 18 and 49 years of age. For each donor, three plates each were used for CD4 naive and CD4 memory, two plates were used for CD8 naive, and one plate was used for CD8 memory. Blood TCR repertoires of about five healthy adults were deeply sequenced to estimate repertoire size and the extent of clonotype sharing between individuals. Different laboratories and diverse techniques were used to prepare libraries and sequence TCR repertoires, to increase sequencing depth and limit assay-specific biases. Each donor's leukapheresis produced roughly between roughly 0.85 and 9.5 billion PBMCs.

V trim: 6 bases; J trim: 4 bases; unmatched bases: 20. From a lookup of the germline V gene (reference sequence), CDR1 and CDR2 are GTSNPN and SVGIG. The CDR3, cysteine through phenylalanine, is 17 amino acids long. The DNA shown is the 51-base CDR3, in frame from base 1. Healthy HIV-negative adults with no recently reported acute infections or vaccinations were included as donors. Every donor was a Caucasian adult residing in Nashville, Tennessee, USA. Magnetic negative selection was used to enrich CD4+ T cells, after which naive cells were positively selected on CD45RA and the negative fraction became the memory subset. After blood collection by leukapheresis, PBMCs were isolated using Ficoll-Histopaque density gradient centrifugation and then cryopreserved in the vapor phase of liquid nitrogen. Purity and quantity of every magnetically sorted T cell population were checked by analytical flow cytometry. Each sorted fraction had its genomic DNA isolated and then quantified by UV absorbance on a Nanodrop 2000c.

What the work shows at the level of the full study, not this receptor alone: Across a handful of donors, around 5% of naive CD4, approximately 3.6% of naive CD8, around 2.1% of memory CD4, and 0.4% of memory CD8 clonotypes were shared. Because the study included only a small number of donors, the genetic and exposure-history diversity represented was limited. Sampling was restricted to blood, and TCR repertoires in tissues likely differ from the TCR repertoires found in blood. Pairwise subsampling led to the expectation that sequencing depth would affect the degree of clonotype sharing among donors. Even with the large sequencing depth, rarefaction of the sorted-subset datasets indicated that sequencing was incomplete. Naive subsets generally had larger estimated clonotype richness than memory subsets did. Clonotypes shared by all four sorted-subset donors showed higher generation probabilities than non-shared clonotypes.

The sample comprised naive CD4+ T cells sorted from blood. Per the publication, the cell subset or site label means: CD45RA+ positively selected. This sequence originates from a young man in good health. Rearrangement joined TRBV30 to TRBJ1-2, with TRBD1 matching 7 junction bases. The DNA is TGTGCCTGCCCATCGCCCGATCCGGGACAGAGGCCCTATGGCTACACCTTC. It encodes CACPSPDPGQRPYGYTF.